This T cell receptor beta chain was captured by sequencing in a study of cytomegalovirus exposure and HLA in healthy donors. Study observations and caveats: An analysis that was carried out later associated 16,000 or so TCR beta sequences with HLA alleles at 0.05 false discovery rate. A missense DCLRE1C variant was associated with V- and J-gene trimming of TCR beta chains in a later analysis, and an independent cohort replicated the association.

The study ran its PCR with 60 Vbeta and 13 Jbeta primers. This table comes from immunoSEQ multiplex PCR, and its TCRdb copy is limited to in-frame clones, with some not included. The sample totals fewer than 200,000 clones; its top ten clones hold 6.5%. The trim removed 5 bases at V and 2 bases at J, leaving 10 bases unmatched. The CDR3 totals 16 residues. Germline V lookup: CDR1 SEHNR, CDR2 FQNEAQ (reference sequence). A remark on this clone: Its antigen is currently unknown.

The clonotype originates from a man younger than 45 in good health and CMV-seronegative. The V and J genes are TRBV7-9 and TRBJ1-2; 8 bases are shared with TRBD1. The sample consisted of PBMCs. The CDR3 region is CASSDGQGTQNYGYTF. For the CDR3, the DNA is TGTGCCAGCAGCGACGGACAGGGCACACAAAACTATGGCTACACCTTC.